This record covers a single T cell receptor (beta chain). The ends were cut back, 6 bases at V and 5 bases at J, with 16 bases in the middle. The CDR3 consists of 14 residues. Looked up from germline, CDR1 is SGHTA and CDR2 is FQGNSA. Systemic immunosuppression or autoimmune disease history was grounds to exclude patients. Clones were sequenced by immunoSEQ multiplex PCR, and TCRdb holds only the in-frame ones, with some missing. The sample carries 60,000 to 70,000 clones, around 86% recorded once. These data belong to a study of OX40 agonist ivuxolimab in advanced cancers. Turning to the study itself: Patients receiving dose escalation had hepatocellular carcinoma, melanoma, renal cell or head and neck cancer. People who had prior anti-PD-1, anti-PD-L1 or anti-CTLA-4 therapy could take part, and 35% to 50% had some.

V and J are TRBV7-2 and TRBJ2-5; a weak D match, TRBD2 (6 bases). Here the sequenced sample was CD4+ or CD8+ T cells sorted from blood, taken in a trial of the OX40 agonist ivuxolimab. This sequence originates from an adult with an advanced solid tumor such as melanoma, head and neck, liver or kidney cancer. CDR3 amino acids: CASSTRGLRETQYF. The DNA for the CDR3 is TGTGCCAGCAGTACCCGGGGGTTGAGGGAGACCCAGTACTTC.